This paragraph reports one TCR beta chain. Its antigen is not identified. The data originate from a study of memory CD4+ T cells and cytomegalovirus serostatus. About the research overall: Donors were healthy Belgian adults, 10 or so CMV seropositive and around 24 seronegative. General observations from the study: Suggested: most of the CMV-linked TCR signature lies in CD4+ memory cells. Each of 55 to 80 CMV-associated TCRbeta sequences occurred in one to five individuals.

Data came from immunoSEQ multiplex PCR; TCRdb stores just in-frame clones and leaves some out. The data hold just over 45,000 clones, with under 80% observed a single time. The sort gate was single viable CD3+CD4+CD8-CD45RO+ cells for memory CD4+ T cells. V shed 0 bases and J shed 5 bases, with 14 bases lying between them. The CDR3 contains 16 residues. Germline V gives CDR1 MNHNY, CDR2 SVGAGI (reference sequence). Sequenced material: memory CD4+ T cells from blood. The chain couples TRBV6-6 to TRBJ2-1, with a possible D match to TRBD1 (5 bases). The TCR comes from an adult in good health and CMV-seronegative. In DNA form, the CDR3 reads TGTGCCAGCAGTTACTCGTGGCAGGGCTTAGACAATGAGCAGTTCTTC. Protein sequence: CASSYSWQGLDNEQFF.